Listed here are 22 T cell receptor beta chains from one sample, sequenced in a study of cytomegalovirus exposure and HLA in healthy donors (dated by TCRdb to about 2017). The library relied on the immunoSEQ multiplex PCR assay. For the multiplex PCR, a mixture combining 60 forward primers for TCR Vbeta segments and 13 reverse primers for TCR Jbeta segments was used. This is the immuneACCESS table as TCRdb keeps it, with only in-frame sequences that have V and J called. A part of the clones is gone; compared with another copy, unresolved V genes explain less than half, and the rest is unexplained. The sample includes 95,000 or so clones, with nearly 70% observed a single time. The top ten hold roughly 16% of the sample. Sequencing was performed on PBMCs. Receptors originate from a woman aged 45-60 years in good health and CMV-seropositive.

This CDR3 is CASSLEASSDTQYF. The DNA of the CDR3 is TGTGCCAGCAGCTTGGAGGCTAGCTCAGATACGCAGTATTTT. The chain is built from TRBV5-4 and TRBJ2-3, with a weak D call TRBD2 (5 bases). Germline CDR1 and CDR2: SGHNT and YYREEE (reference sequence). Trimming took 0 bases from V and 4 from J, leaving 9 bases between them. The CDR3 has 14 amino acids.

V is TRBV28 and J is TRBJ2-7; weak D call: TRBD1 (6 bases). V lost 8 bases and J lost 5, with 13 bases in between. Germline assignment: CDR1 MDHEN and CDR2 SYDVKM. This CDR3 is built from 12 residues. The CDR3 DNA reads as TGTGCCAGCTGTGGACAGTTCCACGAGCAGTACTTC. It specifies CASCGQFHEQYF.

This clone was observed a handful of times. The chain recombines TRBV7-8 with TRBJ1-6; no definite D call. Germline V gene lookup returns CDR1 SGHVS and CDR2 FQNEAQ. The CDR3 loop spans 14 amino acids. Trimming removed 0 bases at V and 7 bases at J, with 7 bases between. The CDR3 region has the DNA TGTGCCAGCAGCTTAGCGGCGCGGAATTCACCCCTCCACTTT. This encodes CASSLAARNSPLHF.

The table lists this clone with a few counts. The chain employs TRBV5-6 and TRBJ2-1, with TRBD2 matching 7 bases. CDR1 SGHDT and CDR2 YYEEEE come from the germline V gene. CDR3 length: 15 amino acids. After removal of 2 bases from V and 3 bases from J, the junction contained 5 bases not matched to a gene. CDR3 amino acids: CASSFGRALYNEQFF. The CDR3 nucleotides are TGTGCCAGCAGCTTTGGGAGGGCCCTCTACAATGAGCAGTTCTTC.

V and J are TRBV11-1 and TRBJ1-1; no definite D call. This CDR3 has 12 residues. CDR1 is SGHAT, CDR2 FQDESV, per germline (reference sequence). Trimming removed 3 bases at V and 1 base at J, with 3 bases between. This chain's CDR3 is CASSFKNTEAFF. For the CDR3, the DNA is TGTGCCAGCAGCTTCAAGAACACTGAAGCTTTCTTT.

This clone was seen a single time. The chain carries TRBV30 and TRBJ1-1; no definite D call. V was cut by 2 bases and J by 5 bases, with 12 bases left in between. Germline V gives CDR1 GTSNPN, CDR2 SVGIG (reference sequence). The CDR3 consists of 13 residues. The chain's CDR3 is CAWSSAGWTEAFF. The CDR3 DNA sequence: TGTGCCTGGAGTAGCGCCGGGTGGACTGAAGCTTTCTTT.

This chain links TRBV5-1 with TRBJ1-3, with D tentatively TRBD1 (5 bases). V was pared by 0 bases and J by 4 bases, with 11 bases between. The length of the CDR3 is 15 residues. The germline V gene encodes CDR1 SGHRS and CDR2 YFSETQ. The CDR3 loop is CASSLALGGGNTIYF. The CDR3 bases are TGCGCCAGCAGCTTGGCCCTCGGGGGGGGAAACACCATATATTTT.

V usage is TRBV18 and J usage is TRBJ1-5; D uncertain. V shed 3 bases and J shed 5 bases, with 14 bases lying between them. Per germline, CDR1 KGHSH and CDR2 LQKENI. The CDR3 contains 15 residues. The CDR3 DNA follows: TGTGCCAGCTCACCGTCGAGAAAGGAGGATCAGCCCCAGCATTTT. It codes for CASSPSRKEDQPQHF.

The chain has TRBV18 and TRBJ2-1, with a weak D call TRBD1 (5 bases). Germline V CDR1 and CDR2: KGHSH, LQKENI. V was pared by 3 bases and J by 4 bases, with 10 bases between. CDR3 length: 14 residues. The DNA for the CDR3 is TGTGCCAGCTCACCCCCCGACAGATACAATGAGCAGTTCTTC. Translated: CASSPPDRYNEQFF.

This clone was seen once. The J gene is TRBJ1-4, the V gene TRBV18; tentative D call: TRBD1 (6 bases). CDR1 KGHSH and CDR2 LQKENI come from the germline V gene. The CDR3 runs 14 residues. V gave up 2 bases and J gave up 6 bases, with 10 bases separating them. The CDR3 loop is CASSPGRGDEKLFF. The CDR3 bases are TGTGCCAGCTCACCAGGCAGGGGAGATGAAAAACTGTTTTTT.

The chain links TRBV19 to TRBJ2-1; TRBD2 matches 10 bases. CDR3 size: 15 residues. Germline lookup yields CDR1 LNHDA and CDR2 SQIVND (reference sequence). The V segment lost 2 bases and the J segment 9 bases; nucleotides outside the gene matches: 7. This CDR3 reads CASSIRLAGDSEQFF. CDR3 nucleotides: TGTGCCAGTAGTATAAGGCTAGCGGGAGATAGTGAGCAGTTCTTC.

The chain has TRBV10-2 and TRBJ2-3; 8 positions match TRBD2. The CDR3 spans 17 residues. CDR1 is WSHSY, CDR2 SAAADI, per germline. V was pared by 8 bases and J by 2 bases, with 15 bases of the junction left unmatched. The CDR3 DNA sequence: TGCGCCAGCCAACCCTTTAGTACCGGGGGGGACACAGATACGCAGTATTTT. Its translation: CASQPFSTGGDTDTQYF.

The chain recombines TRBV5-1 with TRBJ2-5; D not certain. CDR1 is SGHRS and CDR2 is YFSETQ in the germline V gene. This CDR3 region has 12 residues. Trimming shortened V by 2 bases and J by 7 bases, and 9 bases separated the two germline ends. The CDR3 region has the DNA TGCGCCAGCAGCTTTGAGCGCGGGACCCAGTACTTC. The encoded protein is CASSFERGTQYF.

The CDR3 DNA reads TGTGCCAGCAGCCCATCCCCACAGATTGATACGCAGTATTTT. It translates to CASSPSPQIDTQYF. This chain connects TRBV7-7 to TRBJ2-3; D gene uncertain. Deletions cut 5 bases from V and 6 bases from J, with 15 bases between. The germline V gene has CDR1 SSHAT and CDR2 FNYEAQ (reference sequence). This CDR3 has 14 amino acids.

Here the CDR3 DNA reads TGTGCCAGCAGCGCGGGACAGGTAACCTACGAGCAGTACTTC. It is translated as CASSAGQVTYEQYF. The rearrangement uses TRBV9 and TRBJ2-7; 8 bases match TRBD1. V gave up 3 bases and J gave up 2 bases; unmatched junction bases: 4. CDR1 is SGDLS and CDR2 is YYNGEE in the germline V gene. CDR3 length equals 14 residues.

The chain couples TRBV4-3 to TRBJ2-7; D gene unclear. Per germline, CDR1 LGHNA and CDR2 YSLEER. The CDR3 spans 14 residues. The ends were cut back, 0 bases at V and 0 bases at J, with 6 bases in the middle. CDR3 DNA: TGCGCCAGCAGCCAAGATTGGAGCTCCTACGAGCAGTACTTC. It is translated as CASSQDWSSYEQYF.

V is TRBV30 and J is TRBJ2-7; D gene uncertain. Looked up from germline, CDR1 is GTSNPN and CDR2 is SVGIG (reference sequence). CDR3 size: 11 residues. V shed 1 base and J shed 4 bases, with 5 bases lying between them. The CDR3 DNA follows: TGTGCCTGGAGTGCCAGATACGAGCAGTACTTC. It is translated as CAWSARYEQYF.

V and J are TRBV2 and TRBJ2-3, with 7 bases that match TRBD2. V dropped 8 bases and J dropped 4; count of bases not matched to a gene: 6. The CDR3 length is 13 residues. Germline loops: CDR1 SNHLY, CDR2 FYNNEI. CDR3: CASSRELSDTQYF. For the CDR3, the DNA is TGTGCCAGCTCGCGGGAGTTGTCAGATACGCAGTATTTT.

V usage is TRBV21-1 and J usage is TRBJ2-3; TRBD2 was called by the table and not checked on the DNA. TRBV21-1 is shown as a pseudogene. The CDR3 has 18 residues. The CDR3 DNA reads TGTGCCAGCAACAAAGTACTAGCGGGAGGGCCTGGCTCAGATACGCAGTATTTT. Residues: CASNKVLAGGPGSDTQYF.

This sequence joins TRBV5-1 and TRBJ2-1; a possible D gene is TRBD1 (5 bases). CDR1 and CDR2 from the germline V gene are SGHRS and YFSETQ. V gave up 7 bases and J gave up 8 bases, with 13 bases separating them. This CDR3 spans 12 amino acids. The CDR3 nucleotides are TGCGCCAGCCGGTTGTTAGGGGATGAGCAGTTCTTC. Amino acid sequence: CASRLLGDEQFF.

The CDR3 here is CASSLRAYEQYF. CDR3 DNA sequence: TGTGCCAGCAGTTTAAGAGCGTACGAGCAGTACTTC. The chain joins TRBV28 to TRBJ2-7, with D unresolved. There are 12 residues in the CDR3. V lost 2 bases, J lost 4 bases, and 6 bases lay in between. Germline lookup yields CDR1 MDHEN and CDR2 SYDVKM. Based on the CDR3 plus reference TRBV28 and TRBJ2-7, the full variable domain is DVKVTQSSRYLVKRTGEKVFLECVQDMDHENMFWYRQDPGLGLRLIYFSYDVKMKEKGDIPEGYSVSREKKERFSLILESASTNQTSMYLCASSLRAYEQYFGPGTRLTVT.

The chain joins TRBV19 to TRBJ1-2; 10 nucleotides align to TRBD1. Germline CDR1 is LNHDA and CDR2 is SQIVND (reference sequence). V lost 5 bases, J lost 4 bases, and 16 bases stayed unmatched. The CDR3 loop spans 18 amino acids. The CDR3 DNA is TGTGCCAGTAGTTCGCTGGCCGGACAGGGGGAGGTCGGCTATGGCTACACCTTC. This encodes CASSSLAGQGEVGYGYTF.